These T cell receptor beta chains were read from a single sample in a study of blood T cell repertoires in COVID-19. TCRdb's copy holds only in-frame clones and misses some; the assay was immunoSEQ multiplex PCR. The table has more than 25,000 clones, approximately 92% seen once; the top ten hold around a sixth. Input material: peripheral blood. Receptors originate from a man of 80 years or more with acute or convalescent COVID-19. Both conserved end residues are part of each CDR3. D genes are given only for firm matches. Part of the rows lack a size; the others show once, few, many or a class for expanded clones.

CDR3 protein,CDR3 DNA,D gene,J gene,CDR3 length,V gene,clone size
CASSLNLVRDYNEQFF,TGTGCCAGCAGTTTAAACCTCGTGCGGGATTACAATGAGCAGTTCTTC,NA,TRBJ2-1,16,TRBV6-5,NA
CSASSRGYEQYF,TGCAGTGCTAGTTCCAGGGGGTACGAGCAGTACTTC,TRBD1,TRBJ2-7,12,TRBV20-1,NA
CASSLRGGEQYF,TGTGCCAGCAGCCTCAGGGGCGGCGAGCAGTACTTC,NA,TRBJ2-7,12,TRBV6-5,NA
CAISGEGLNTEAFF,TGTGCCATTTCAGGGGAGGGATTGAACACTGAAGCTTTCTTT,NA,TRBJ1-1,14,TRBV10-3,NA
CASRASFYNSPLHF,TGTGCCTCTCGCGCGAGCTTCTATAATTCACCCCTCCACTTT,NA,TRBJ1-6,14,TRBV30,NA
CASSLGPVSTIYF,TGTGCCAGCAGCTTAGGCCCGGTTTCCACCATATATTTT,NA,TRBJ1-3,13,TRBV11-2,NA
CASSPLGQASPDTQYF,TGTGCCAGCTCACCACTGGGACAGGCTAGCCCAGATACGCAGTATTTT,TRBD1,TRBJ2-3,16,TRBV18,NA
CASSDEDRLNYGYTF,TGTGCCAGCAGTGACGAGGACAGGCTTAACTATGGCTACACCTTC,TRBD1,TRBJ1-2,15,TRBV6-1,NA
CASSPHDRGYEQYF,TGTGCCAGCAGTCCCCACGACAGGGGCTACGAGCAGTACTTC,TRBD1,TRBJ2-7,14,TRBV28,NA
CASSITGGGNQPQHF,TGTGCCAGCAGCATCACAGGGGGGGGCAATCAGCCCCAGCATTTT,TRBD1,TRBJ1-5,15,TRBV7-3,once
CATSERDQETQYF,TGTGCCACCAGTGAACGGGACCAAGAGACCCAGTACTTC,NA,TRBJ2-5,13,TRBV24-1,NA
CASSFVGQRNEQFF,TGTGCCAGCAGTTTCGTGGGACAACGCAATGAGCAGTTCTTC,NA,TRBJ2-1,14,TRBV28,NA
CASRGRDRGNYEQYF,TGTGCCAGCAGGGGCCGGGACAGGGGAAACTACGAGCAGTACTTC,TRBD1,TRBJ2-7,15,TRBV6-5,NA
CASSPWTVRETQYF,TGTGCCAGCAGTCCGTGGACAGTGAGAGAGACCCAGTACTTC,NA,TRBJ2-5,14,TRBV5-4,once
CASKRTENGGYTF,TGTGCCAGCAAAAGGACAGAAAATGGAGGCTACACCTTC,NA,TRBJ1-2,13,TRBV6-5,NA
CASRPNPSNQPQHF,TGTGCCAGCAGGCCTAATCCGAGCAATCAGCCCCAGCATTTT,NA,TRBJ1-5,14,TRBV27,once
CASSISPGLANEKLFF,TGTGCCAGTAGTATAAGCCCAGGGCTGGCTAATGAAAAACTGTTTTTT,NA,TRBJ1-4,16,TRBV19,once
CASSEAAGGSPDTQYF,TGTGCCAGCAGCGAAGCCGCAGGGGGAAGCCCAGATACGCAGTATTTT,TRBD1,TRBJ2-3,16,TRBV5-4,NA
CSVAASGAYEQYF,TGCAGCGTTGCGGCTAGCGGGGCCTACGAGCAGTACTTC,TRBD2,TRBJ2-7,13,TRBV29-1,NA
CASSEAGRGGLTNEKLFF,TGTGCCAGCAGTGAAGCGGGGAGGGGGGGGTTAACTAATGAAAAACTGTTTTTT,NA,TRBJ1-4,18,TRBV6-1,NA
CASSSQGATEAFF,TGCGCCAGCAGCTCCCAGGGGGCGACTGAAGCTTTCTTT,TRBD1,TRBJ1-1,13,TRBV5-1,NA
CASSPAGLAGGETQYF,TGTGCCAGCTCACCCGCGGGACTAGCGGGGGGAGAGACCCAGTACTTC,TRBD2,TRBJ2-5,16,TRBV18,NA
CASSFGGDGQPQHF,TGTGCCAGCAGTTTTGGGGGCGACGGTCAGCCCCAGCATTTT,NA,TRBJ1-5,14,TRBV27,NA
CASSSLRAGDTEAFF,TGCGCCAGCAGCTCCCTGCGGGCGGGGGACACTGAAGCTTTCTTT,NA,TRBJ1-1,15,TRBV5-1,NA